The T cell receptor beta chain described here comes from a study of blood T cell repertoires in COVID-19. Turning to the study itself: From T cells, B-cell-depleted T cells, or PBMCs came the material, which was cDNA or gDNA.

V shed 6 bases, J shed 5 bases, and the junction held 8 bases outside the gene matches. CDR1 MNHEY and CDR2 SVGEGT come from the germline V gene. This CDR3 has 15 residues. Data came from immunoSEQ multiplex PCR; TCRdb stores just in-frame clones and leaves some out. Here the sample spans about 81,000 clones, 82% being singletons. This clone was observed a handful of times. The TCR comes from a human donor in a cohort sampled during active COVID-19. Material: peripheral blood. J is TRBJ2-3 and V is TRBV6-2 or TRBV6-3; TRBD2 agrees at 10 bases. CDR3 amino acids: CASSRLAGDGDTQYF. In DNA, the CDR3 is TGTGCCAGCAGCCGGCTAGCGGGGGATGGAGATACGCAGTATTTT.